Presented here are 31 T cell receptor beta chains from one specimen sequenced in a study of cytomegalovirus exposure and HLA in healthy donors. PCR used 60 Vbeta primers and 13 Jbeta primers. The repertoire was sequenced with immunoSEQ multiplex PCR; TCRdb's copy has only in-frame clones and lacks some. The repertoire holds some 100,000 clones, around three quarters seen once, with approximately 10% in the top ten. Material for sequencing was PBMCs. The source of these receptors is a man between 35 and 55 years old in good health and CMV-seropositive.

The chain is built from TRBV18 and TRBJ1-5, with a possible D match to TRBD1 (5 bases). Germline V gives CDR1 KGHSH, CDR2 LQKENI. CDR3 size: 15 residues. V dropped 2 bases and J dropped 3 bases, with 11 bases sitting between them. The CDR3 spells CASSPRQGFNQPQHF. The CDR3, as DNA: TGTGCCAGCTCACCAAGGCAGGGATTCAATCAGCCCCAGCATTTT. The entire variable domain, with the rest obtained from reference TRBV18 and TRBJ1-5, is as follows: NAGVMQNPRHLVRRRGQEARLRCSPMKGHSHVYWYRQLPEEGLKFMVYLQKENIIDESGMPKERFSAEFPKEGPSILRIQQVVRGDSAAYFCASSPRQGFNQPQHFGDGTRLSIL.

This chain links TRBV4-1 with TRBJ1-2; a possible D gene is TRBD1 (5 bases). Trimming stripped 1 base from V and 0 bases from J, with 9 bases between. Germline V gives CDR1 MGHRA, CDR2 YSYEKL. The CDR3 consists of 15 residues. CDR3 in DNA: TGCGCCAGCAGCCAAGTCGGGGGGGCTAACTATGGCTACACCTTC. This translates into CASSQVGGANYGYTF.

The rearrangement uses TRBV11-3 and TRBJ2-5; 9 bases agree with TRBD1. Losses at the gene ends were 3 bases for V and 5 bases for J; bases not matched to a gene: 4. CDR3 length: 14 residues. Germline CDR1 reads SGHNT; CDR2 reads YENEEA. The CDR3 region has the DNA TGTGCCAGCAGCTTCAGGACAGGGGATGAGACCCAGTACTTC. Translating gives CASSFRTGDETQYF. Based on the CDR3 plus reference TRBV11-3 and TRBJ2-5, the full variable domain is EAGVVQSPRYKIIEKKQPVAFWCNPISGHNTLYWYLQNLGQGPELLIRYENEEAVDDSQLPKDRFSAERLKGVDSTLKIQPAELGDSAVYLCASSFRTGDETQYFGPGTRLLVL.

The table lists this clone with a few counts. This rearrangement joins TRBV28 to TRBJ1-5, with 7 nucleotides matching TRBD1. V dropped 1 base and J dropped 6; count of bases not matched to a gene: 6. CDR1 and CDR2 (germline): MDHEN, SYDVKM. The CDR3 extends over 15 amino acids. The CDR3 DNA follows: TGTGCCAGCAGTTTATACAGGGGAAAGGGTCAGCCCCAGCATTTT. Protein sequence: CASSLYRGKGQPQHF. Drawing the rest from reference TRBV28 and TRBJ1-5, the complete variable domain is DVKVTQSSRYLVKRTGEKVFLECVQDMDHENMFWYRQDPGLGLRLIYFSYDVKMKEKGDIPEGYSVSREKKERFSLILESASTNQTSMYLCASSLYRGKGQPQHFGDGTRLSIL.

This chain uses TRBV5-4 with TRBJ2-6; D is possibly TRBD2 (6 bases). The CDR3 is 16 amino acids. Germline V CDR1 and CDR2: SGHNT, YYREEE (reference sequence). The V end was cut by 4 bases, the J end by 0 bases, with 11 bases between. CDR3 sequence: CASSPLGGSGANVLTF. The CDR3 coding sequence is TGTGCCAGCAGCCCCCTGGGGGGCTCTGGGGCCAACGTCCTGACTTTC.

The chain combines TRBV7-2 with TRBJ2-7, with 7 bases lining up with TRBD2. V trimming: 0 bases; J trimming: 0 bases; junction bases outside the gene matches: 5. The CDR3 is 16 amino acids. Germline CDR1 is SGHTA and CDR2 is FQGNSA. CDR3 region: CASSLAGGLRSYEQYF. CDR3 in DNA: TGTGCCAGCAGCTTAGCGGGAGGGTTGCGCTCCTACGAGCAGTACTTC.

Points on this clone: Other DNA sequences in the sample encode the same CDR3. The chain joins TRBV7-8 to TRBJ2-1; TRBD1 is a possible D gene (6 bases). The germline V and J ends were trimmed by 0 bases and 2 bases, with 8 bases remaining between them. The CDR3 length is 15 residues. Germline CDR1 SGHVS, CDR2 FQNEAQ. CDR3 coding DNA: TGTGCCAGCAGCTTAGCGGGGGCAACCTACAATGAGCAGTTCTTC. It specifies CASSLAGATYNEQFF.

The chain has TRBV15 and TRBJ2-3, with D maybe TRBD2 (5 bases). Trimming shortened V by 2 bases and J by 0 bases, and 9 bases separated the two germline ends. Germline CDR1 and CDR2: LNHNV and YYDKDF (reference sequence). This CDR3 spans 15 amino acids. The CDR3 DNA reads TGTGCCACCAGCAGACAGACTACTAGCACAGATACGCAGTATTTT. It is translated as CATSRQTTSTDTQYF.

This sequence joins TRBV27 and TRBJ2-3; 9 nucleotides match TRBD1. The J segment lost 2 bases and the V segment lost 6 bases, leaving 9 bases of the junction unmatched. Germline V gene sequence: CDR1 MNHEY, CDR2 SMNVEV (reference sequence). The CDR3 runs to 16 residues. CDR3 nucleotide sequence: TGTGCCAGCAGCATGGACAGGGGTCATGTCACAGATACGCAGTATTTT. Protein: CASSMDRGHVTDTQYF.

CDR3 in DNA: TGTGCCAGCAGTACCCCAGGACAGGGAACCGGGGAGCTGTTTTTT. This gives the protein CASSTPGQGTGELFF. The chain combines TRBV6-5 with TRBJ2-2; 8 bases are a match to TRBD1. Germline V CDR1 and CDR2: MNHEY, SVGAGI. The CDR3 totals 15 residues. The V segment lost 5 bases and the J segment 5 bases; nucleotides outside the gene matches: 7.

This rearrangement joins TRBV6-4 to TRBJ1-6; 9 nucleotides line up with TRBD1. Trimming took 8 bases from V and 10 from J; bases not matched to a gene: 12. CDR3 size: 15 residues. CDR1 and CDR2 (germline): MRHNA, SNTAGT. The CDR3 DNA reads TGTGCCAGCGGTAAACAGGGGGCATTGCGGTCACCCCTCCACTTT. Amino acids: CASGKQGALRSPLHF.

This clone was found a few times. This chain joins TRBV19 and TRBJ1-1; D ambiguous. Germline CDR1 and CDR2: LNHDA and SQIVND (reference sequence). The CDR3 is made up of 13 amino acids. V lost 7 bases to trimming and J lost 2 bases, with 11 bases between them. Here the CDR3 DNA reads TGTGCCAGTAAGAGGGAAATCAACACTGAAGCTTTCTTT. Its translation: CASKREINTEAFF.

This clone has only a few counts. The chain couples TRBV5-4 to TRBJ2-1, with a weak D call TRBD1 (6 bases). CDR1 and CDR2 from the germline V gene are SGHNT and YYREEE (reference sequence). Trimming pared 1 base from V and 9 bases from J, leaving 14 bases between. The CDR3 sequence is 14 residues long. Here the CDR3 DNA reads TGTGCCAGCAGCTTGTGGGGCAGGGGAAGTGAGCAGTTCTTC. It specifies CASSLWGRGSEQFF.

This chain connects TRBV11-2 to TRBJ2-5, with 13 bases matching TRBD2. The CDR3 contains 20 residues. Per the germline V gene, CDR1 is SGHAT and CDR2 is FQNNGV. V shed 0 bases and J 0 bases; nucleotides not matched to a gene: 10. CDR3 loop: CASSLDGTSGATPYQETQYF. In nucleotides, the CDR3 is TGTGCCAGCAGCTTAGACGGGACTAGCGGGGCGACCCCGTACCAAGAGACCCAGTACTTC.

The chain uses TRBV2 and TRBJ1-2, with 7 bases aligning to TRBD1. CDR3 length: 14 amino acids. CDR1 SNHLY and CDR2 FYNNEI come from the germline V gene. The V and J ends lost 5 bases and 7 bases, in that order; junction bases with no gene match: 10. CDR3 sequence: CASSTTGMGFGYTF. CDR3 nucleotides: TGTGCCAGCAGTACGACAGGGATGGGGTTTGGCTACACCTTC.

This rearrangement joins TRBV6-5 to TRBJ1-2, with 7 bases aligning to TRBD1. Per germline, CDR1 MNHEY and CDR2 SVGAGI. J lost 10 bases, V lost 6 bases, and 17 bases had no gene match. CDR3 length: 15 amino acids. CDR3 amino acids: CASRETDRAGSHYTF. Written as DNA, the CDR3 is TGTGCCAGCAGGGAGACCGACAGGGCTGGGAGTCACTACACCTTC.

This chain uses TRBV27 with TRBJ1-5; D is undetermined. V was clipped by 6 bases and J by 2 bases, with 8 bases between them. The CDR3 consists of 13 residues. Germline V gene data show CDR1 as MNHEY and CDR2 as SMNVEV (reference sequence). The CDR3 here is CASSGWGNQPQHF. As DNA, the CDR3 is TGTGCCAGCAGCGGGTGGGGCAATCAGCCCCAGCATTTT.

The V call is TRBV5-1, the J call TRBJ2-6, with D unresolved. Germline CDR1 and CDR2: SGHRS and YFSETQ. There are 16 residues in the CDR3. V was pared by 0 bases and J by 2 bases, with 9 bases between. CDR3 sequence reads: CASSLVERTGANVLTF. The CDR3 DNA is TGCGCCAGCAGCTTGGTGGAGAGGACTGGGGCCAACGTCCTGACTTTC.

This clone was counted a single time. The chain recombines TRBV2 with TRBJ1-2; D is unclear. The V and J ends lost 6 bases and 6 bases respectively, with 11 bases between them. Germline loops: CDR1 SNHLY, CDR2 FYNNEI. CDR3 size: 12 residues. The CDR3 nucleotides read TGTGCCAGCAGGAGAAACTTGGATGGCTACACCTTC. It encodes CASRRNLDGYTF.

The chain carries TRBV7-9 and TRBJ2-7; unclear D gene. Trimming shortened V by 5 bases and J by 1 base, and 6 bases separated the two germline ends. The CDR3 consists of 12 residues. Per germline, CDR1 SEHNR and CDR2 FQNEAQ (reference sequence). This CDR3 is CASSLWSYEQYF. In DNA form, the CDR3 reads TGTGCCAGCAGCCTATGGTCCTACGAGCAGTACTTC.

The chain uses TRBV28 and TRBJ2-7; no firm D call. Trimming removed 6 bases from V and 2 bases from J, with 11 bases in between. Germline lookup yields CDR1 MDHEN and CDR2 SYDVKM. The CDR3 is made up of 13 amino acids. The CDR3 here is CASRVGRTYEQYF. CDR3 DNA sequence: TGTGCCAGCAGGGTGGGCAGAACCTACGAGCAGTACTTC.

The chain uses TRBV5-4 and TRBJ1-6; 8 bases fit TRBD1. V gave up 4 bases and J gave up 7 bases; unmatched junction bases: 7. Germline V gene data show CDR1 as SGHNT and CDR2 as YYREEE (reference sequence). The CDR3 has 15 residues. The CDR3 is CASSQRTGRNSPLHF. The CDR3 bases are TGTGCCAGCAGCCAGCGGACAGGGCGGAATTCACCCCTCCACTTT. The full variable domain, rest sourced from reference TRBV5-4 and TRBJ1-6, is ETGVTQSPTHLIKTRGQQVTLRCSSQSGHNTVSWYQQALGQGPQFIFQYYREEENGRGNFPPRFSGLQFPNYSSELNVNALELDDSALYLCASSQRTGRNSPLHFGNGTRLTVT.

The rearrangement links TRBV5-1 to TRBJ2-7, with 7 bases aligning to TRBD1. The CDR3 has 15 residues. Per germline, CDR1 SGHRS and CDR2 YFSETQ. After removal of 3 bases from V and 3 bases from J, the junction contained 9 bases not matched to a gene. The CDR3 loop is CASSSPGQQGYEQYF. In DNA form, the CDR3 reads TGCGCCAGCAGCTCACCGGGACAGCAAGGCTACGAGCAGTACTTC.

The chain carries TRBV7-9 and TRBJ1-6; 8 bases line up with TRBD1. The germline CDR1 and CDR2 sequences are SEHNR and FQNEAQ (reference sequence). After removal of 5 bases from V and 3 bases from J, the junction contained 9 bases not matched to a gene. This CDR3 is built from 17 residues. The CDR3 region has the DNA TGTGCCAGCAGCGACCTCCCCGGGACAGGCTATAATTCACCCCTCCACTTT. Its translation: CASSDLPGTGYNSPLHF.

V is TRBV2 and J is TRBJ2-1; 16 positions match TRBD2. The CDR3 sequence is 16 residues long. Trimming cost V 9 bases and J 9 bases; bases outside gene matches: 11. CDR1 SNHLY and CDR2 FYNNEI come from the germline V gene. In nucleotides, the CDR3 is TGTGCCAGAGGGACTAGCGGGGGGGCGATACAGGGTGAGCAGTTCTTC. Its translation: CARGTSGGAIQGEQFF.

The V gene is TRBV9, the J gene TRBJ1-3; a possible D gene is TRBD1 (6 bases). With 0 bases removed from V and 5 bases from J, the gap between germline ends came to 15 bases. Germline CDR1 reads SGDLS; CDR2 reads YYNGEE. This CDR3 is built from 16 residues. CDR3 in amino acids: CASSVGRGARRNTIYF. CDR3 coding DNA: TGTGCCAGCAGCGTAGGCAGGGGCGCTAGGAGAAACACCATATATTTT.

This chain connects TRBV2 to TRBJ2-1; TRBD2 matches at 8 bases. V gave up 7 bases and J gave up 8 bases; unmatched junction bases: 13. CDR1 SNHLY and CDR2 FYNNEI come from the germline V gene. The CDR3 is 15 residues long. The DNA for the CDR3 is TGTGCCAGCAAGCGGGGGTCAGACCTGGGCGATGAGCAGTTCTTC. Its translation: CASKRGSDLGDEQFF.

The V call is TRBV9, the J call TRBJ2-5; D gene unclear. Trimming pared 5 bases from V and 1 base from J, leaving 18 bases between. The CDR3 is 16 amino acids. Germline-derived CDR1 and CDR2 are SGDLS and YYNGEE. The CDR3 region is CASSPLEEVGQETQYF. DNA of the CDR3: TGTGCCAGCAGTCCCTTAGAAGAGGTAGGCCAAGAGACCCAGTACTTC.

This chain uses TRBV10-3 with TRBJ2-7; 11 bases line up with TRBD2. Germline CDR1 reads ENHRY; CDR2 reads SYGVKD. The CDR3 is 17 residues long. V was clipped by 3 bases and J by 4 bases; unmatched bases: 11. The CDR3 nucleotides are TGTGCCATCAGTGACTTTGGACTAGCGGGCGTTTTATACGAGCAGTACTTC. Translating gives CAISDFGLAGVLYEQYF.

This sequence joins TRBV14 and TRBJ1-2; 8 positions agree with TRBD1. Germline V CDR1 and CDR2: SGHDN, FVKESK. V trimming: 5 bases; J trimming: 4 bases; junction bases outside the gene matches: 3. This CDR3 spans 13 amino acids. CDR3 loop: CASSTGQGYGYTF. The CDR3 DNA follows: TGTGCCAGCAGCACCGGACAGGGCTATGGCTACACCTTC.

This chain joins TRBV23-1 and TRBJ2-7, with 9 nucleotides matching TRBD1. TRBV23-1 is annotated as an ORF whose role is uncertain. V was clipped by 0 bases and J by 7 bases; unmatched bases: 13. This CDR3 is 17 amino acids long. The CDR3 protein is CASSQSDGTGHYVEQYF. CDR3 sequence (DNA): TGCGCCAGCAGTCAATCCGACGGGACAGGGCACTACGTTGAGCAGTACTTC.